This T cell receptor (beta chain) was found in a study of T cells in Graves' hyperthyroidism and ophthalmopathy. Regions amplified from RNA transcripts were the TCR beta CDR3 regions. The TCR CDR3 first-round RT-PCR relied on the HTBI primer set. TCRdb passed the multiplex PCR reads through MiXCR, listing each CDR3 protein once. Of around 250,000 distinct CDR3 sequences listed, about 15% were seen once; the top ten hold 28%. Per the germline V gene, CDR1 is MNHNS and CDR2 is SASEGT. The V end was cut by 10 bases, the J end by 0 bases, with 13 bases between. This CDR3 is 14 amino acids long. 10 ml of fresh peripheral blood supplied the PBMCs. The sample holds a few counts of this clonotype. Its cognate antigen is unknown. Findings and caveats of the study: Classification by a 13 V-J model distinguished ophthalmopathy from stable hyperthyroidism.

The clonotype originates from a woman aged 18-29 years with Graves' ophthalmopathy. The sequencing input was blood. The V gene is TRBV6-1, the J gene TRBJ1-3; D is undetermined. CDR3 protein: CATQPVFSGNTIYF. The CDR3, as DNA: TGTGCCACCCAACCGGTTTTCTCTGGAAACACCATATATTTT.